The rows below give T cell receptor beta chains drawn from one sample of a study of T cell changes during pregnancy in multiple sclerosis. Sequenced by immunoSEQ multiplex PCR; TCRdb stores in-frame clones only, minus some. The sample lists about 16,000 clones, 95% to 96% seen once, with 0.89% in the top ten. Specimen: peripheral blood, collected in the third trimester of pregnancy. The receptors were gathered from a female donor with multiple sclerosis, enrolled in a pregnancy study. The CDR3 runs from the conserved cysteine through the conserved F or W. Fields, in order: clone size, D gene, J gene, V gene, CDR3 DNA, CDR3 protein. The D gene is left open where the match is weak. Clone size is given for some rows only: seen once, a few or many times, or a class if the clone is expanded.

clone_size: NA; d_call: NA; j_call: TRBJ1-3; v_call: TRBV5-4; cdr3_nt: TGTGCCAGCAGCTTTGGAGGACTCAGCTCTGGAAACACCATATATTTT; cdr3_aa: CASSFGGLSSGNTIYF
clone_size: NA; d_call: TRBD1; j_call: TRBJ1-2; v_call: TRBV7-2; cdr3_nt: TGTGCCAGCAGCTTAAGCAGGACAGGGAATGGCTACACCTTC; cdr3_aa: CASSLSRTGNGYTF
clone_size: NA; d_call: NA; j_call: TRBJ2-6; v_call: TRBV5-1; cdr3_nt: TGCGCCAGCAGCATCTTATTCGACAGGTACTCTGGGGCCAACGTCCTGACTTTC; cdr3_aa: CASSILFDRYSGANVLTF
clone_size: NA; d_call: TRBD2; j_call: TRBJ2-1; v_call: TRBV11-3; cdr3_nt: TGTGCCAGCAGCTCAGGACTAGCCACCTACAATGAGCAGTTCTTC; cdr3_aa: CASSSGLATYNEQFF
clone_size: NA; d_call: NA; j_call: TRBJ1-4; v_call: TRBV9; cdr3_nt: TGTGCCAGCAGCGTAGGCCCATTAGGAACAGCTAATGAAAAACTGTTTTTT; cdr3_aa: CASSVGPLGTANEKLFF
clone_size: NA; d_call: TRBD1; j_call: TRBJ1-1; v_call: TRBV28; cdr3_nt: TGTGCCAGCAGGGTCAGACAGGGGATGCTAGACACTGAAGCTTTCTTT; cdr3_aa: CASRVRQGMLDTEAFF
clone_size: NA; d_call: TRBD1; j_call: TRBJ1-5; v_call: TRBV15; cdr3_nt: TGTGCCACCAGCAGATTGACAGGGGACAATCAGCCCCAGCATTTT; cdr3_aa: CATSRLTGDNQPQHF
clone_size: NA; d_call: NA; j_call: TRBJ2-7; v_call: TRBV7-8; cdr3_nt: TGTGCCAGCAGCTTTTCGGGAGTCCCCTACGAGCAGTACTTC; cdr3_aa: CASSFSGVPYEQYF
clone_size: NA; d_call: TRBD2; j_call: TRBJ2-7; v_call: TRBV6-1; cdr3_nt: TGTGCCAGCAGTGAAGGGTATAGCGGGAAATTCAGGGACGAGCAGTACTTC; cdr3_aa: CASSEGYSGKFRDEQYF
clone_size: NA; d_call: TRBD1; j_call: TRBJ2-2; v_call: TRBV11-3; cdr3_nt: TGTGCCAGCAGCCCCACAGGGGGCACCGGGGAGCTGTTTTTT; cdr3_aa: CASSPTGGTGELFF
clone_size: NA; d_call: TRBD1; j_call: TRBJ1-3; v_call: TRBV9; cdr3_nt: TGTGCCAGCAGCTCTAGCCAGGGGGCTGGAAACACCATATATTTT; cdr3_aa: CASSSSQGAGNTIYF
clone_size: NA; d_call: NA; j_call: TRBJ2-1; v_call: TRBV27; cdr3_nt: TGTGCCAGCAGTTTACTCGCGGGGCTCTACAATGAGCAGTTCTTC; cdr3_aa: CASSLLAGLYNEQFF
clone_size: NA; d_call: TRBD1; j_call: TRBJ2-1; v_call: TRBV7-6; cdr3_nt: TGTGCCAGCAGCTACAGGGGCAACTCCTACAATGAGCAGTTCTTC; cdr3_aa: CASSYRGNSYNEQFF
clone_size: NA; d_call: TRBD2; j_call: TRBJ2-7; v_call: TRBV7-3; cdr3_nt: TGTGCCAGCAGCCCAGGTTCCGCGGGAGTATACGAGCAGTACTTC; cdr3_aa: CASSPGSAGVYEQYF
clone_size: NA; d_call: TRBD2; j_call: TRBJ2-3; v_call: TRBV2; cdr3_nt: TGTGCCAGCAGTGGGGTGCGGCGGGGGATCACAGATACGCAGTATTTT; cdr3_aa: CASSGVRRGITDTQYF
clone_size: NA; d_call: NA; j_call: TRBJ2-1; v_call: TRBV5-4; cdr3_nt: TGTGCCAGCAGCTCTCCCAGCGACGACAATGAGCAGTTCTTC; cdr3_aa: CASSSPSDDNEQFF
clone_size: NA; d_call: NA; j_call: TRBJ2-3; v_call: TRBV5-1; cdr3_nt: TGCGCCAGCAGTATGGCCGCGCCAAGGGGTACAGATACGCAGTATTTT; cdr3_aa: CASSMAAPRGTDTQYF
clone_size: NA; d_call: NA; j_call: TRBJ2-4; v_call: TRBV10-2; cdr3_nt: TGCGCCAGCAGCCAACCGGGAGCCGTCAAAAACATTCAGTACTTC; cdr3_aa: CASSQPGAVKNIQYF
clone_size: NA; d_call: NA; j_call: TRBJ1-1; v_call: TRBV28; cdr3_nt: TGTGCCAGCAGTTCCATGGGGCGGGACTTAGGTGAAGCTTTCTTT; cdr3_aa: CASSSMGRDLGEAFF
clone_size: NA; d_call: NA; j_call: TRBJ1-2; v_call: TRBV12-5; cdr3_nt: TGTGCTAGTGGTATCCCCCGGGGCTACACCTTC; cdr3_aa: CASGIPRGYTF
clone_size: NA; d_call: TRBD2; j_call: TRBJ2-2; v_call: TRBV5-1; cdr3_nt: TGCGCCAGCAGCCCTGCTGCGGGGGGGCGTACCGGGGAGCTGTTTTTT; cdr3_aa: CASSPAAGGRTGELFF
clone_size: NA; d_call: NA; j_call: TRBJ1-1; v_call: TRBV14; cdr3_nt: TGTGCCAGCAGCCAAGATCTCGAAAGGTTCAGGGACTTCAGGATGAACACTGAAGCTTTCTTT; cdr3_aa: CASSQDLERFRDFRMNTEAFF
clone_size: NA; d_call: TRBD1; j_call: TRBJ1-5; v_call: TRBV28; cdr3_nt: TGTGCCAGCAGTTCAGGGACAGGTCAGGGGCCCCAGCATTTT; cdr3_aa: CASSSGTGQGPQHF
clone_size: NA; d_call: TRBD1; j_call: TRBJ1-1; v_call: TRBV18; cdr3_nt: TGTGCCAGCTCTCAACCGGGACAGGGTGGACGGATGAACACTGAAGCTTTCTTT; cdr3_aa: CASSQPGQGGRMNTEAFF
clone_size: NA; d_call: TRBD2; j_call: TRBJ2-1; v_call: TRBV9; cdr3_nt: TGTGCCAGCAGCCTCCAGGGACTAGCGGGGGGGGAGAGCTCCTACAATGAGCAGTTCTTC; cdr3_aa: CASSLQGLAGGESSYNEQFF
clone_size: once; d_call: NA; j_call: TRBJ2-1; v_call: TRBV19; cdr3_nt: TGTGCCAGTAGAGTACCGGGTCTTACTTACGATGAGCAGTTCTTC; cdr3_aa: CASRVPGLTYDEQFF
clone_size: once; d_call: TRBD2; j_call: TRBJ2-3; v_call: TRBV11-2; cdr3_nt: TGTGCCAGCAGCTTTGGGGGACTAGGTTATGGAGATACGCAGTATTTT; cdr3_aa: CASSFGGLGYGDTQYF
clone_size: medium-sized; d_call: NA; j_call: TRBJ1-6; v_call: TRBV7-3; cdr3_nt: TGTGCCAGCAGCTTATTTTCAGGGGTAGCTTCACCCCTCCACTTT; cdr3_aa: CASSLFSGVASPLHF
clone_size: NA; d_call: TRBD2; j_call: TRBJ2-1; v_call: TRBV4-1; cdr3_nt: TGCGCCAGTGGGGGGAGCGGGAGAAACAATGAGCAGTTCTTC; cdr3_aa: CASGGSGRNNEQFF
clone_size: NA; d_call: NA; j_call: TRBJ2-2; v_call: TRBV30; cdr3_nt: TGTGCCTGGAGGACGATGGACAGCGGGGAGCTGTTTTTT; cdr3_aa: CAWRTMDSGELFF
clone_size: NA; d_call: NA; j_call: TRBJ1-5; v_call: TRBV28; cdr3_nt: TGTGCCAGCAGTAGTGTGAGCCAGGGGTCCTATCAGCCCCAGCATTTT; cdr3_aa: CASSSVSQGSYQPQHF
clone_size: NA; d_call: NA; j_call: TRBJ1-5; v_call: TRBV19; cdr3_nt: TGTGCCAGTAGTTCCCGGGGAGGGGTTGGTCAGCCCCAGCATTTT; cdr3_aa: CASSSRGGVGQPQHF
clone_size: NA; d_call: TRBD2; j_call: TRBJ2-3; v_call: TRBV6-1; cdr3_nt: TGTGCCAGCAGTGTTTTTAGCGGGGGGGCGGGCGATACGCAGTATTTT; cdr3_aa: CASSVFSGGAGDTQYF
clone_size: NA; d_call: TRBD1; j_call: TRBJ2-4; v_call: TRBV28; cdr3_nt: TGTGCCAGCAGTTGGGACCCTGGTGGACAGGGAAAAGACATTCAGTACTTC; cdr3_aa: CASSWDPGGQGKDIQYF
clone_size: NA; d_call: NA; j_call: TRBJ1-6; v_call: TRBV27; cdr3_nt: TGTGCCAGCAGTTTATTTCCTGGGGGCTTCGCGGATTCACCCCTCCACTTT; cdr3_aa: CASSLFPGGFADSPLHF
clone_size: NA; d_call: TRBD1; j_call: TRBJ2-7; v_call: TRBV11-2; cdr3_nt: TGTGCCAGCAGCTTCCTCGGGACAGAAGCCTACGAGCAGTACTTC; cdr3_aa: CASSFLGTEAYEQYF
clone_size: NA; d_call: TRBD2; j_call: TRBJ2-2; v_call: TRBV29-1; cdr3_nt: TGCAGCGTTGAAGACCCACTAGCGGGGGTCACCGGGGAGCTGTTTTTT; cdr3_aa: CSVEDPLAGVTGELFF
clone_size: NA; d_call: NA; j_call: TRBJ1-4; v_call: TRBV5-1; cdr3_nt: TGCGCCAGCAGCTTTCATGAGGGAAGCACAACTAATGAAAAACTGTTTTTT; cdr3_aa: CASSFHEGSTTNEKLFF
clone_size: NA; d_call: TRBD1; j_call: TRBJ2-5; v_call: TRBV30; cdr3_nt: TGTGCCTGGAGTGACGAGACAGGGGGGGAGACCCAGTACTTC; cdr3_aa: CAWSDETGGETQYF
clone_size: NA; d_call: TRBD1; j_call: TRBJ1-1; v_call: TRBV7-6; cdr3_nt: TGTGCCAGCAGCTTATTAACAGGGGCGAACACTGAAGCTTTCTTT; cdr3_aa: CASSLLTGANTEAFF
clone_size: few; d_call: NA; j_call: TRBJ2-3; v_call: TRBV18; cdr3_nt: TGTGCCAGCTCCTCCACAGATACGCAGTATTTT; cdr3_aa: CASSSTDTQYF
clone_size: NA; d_call: NA; j_call: TRBJ1-6; v_call: TRBV11-1; cdr3_nt: TGTGCCAGCAGCCCCGGGGGTTCACCCCTCCACTTT; cdr3_aa: CASSPGGSPLHF
clone_size: NA; d_call: NA; j_call: TRBJ1-1; v_call: TRBV2; cdr3_nt: TGTGCCAGCAGTGGGTCCGGGTTTGACACTGAAGCTTTCTTT; cdr3_aa: CASSGSGFDTEAFF
clone_size: NA; d_call: NA; j_call: TRBJ1-4; v_call: TRBV19; cdr3_nt: TGTGCCAGCCGGGCGGGCGGATCTAATGAAAAACTGTTTTTT; cdr3_aa: CASRAGGSNEKLFF
clone_size: NA; d_call: NA; j_call: TRBJ2-2; v_call: TRBV7-3; cdr3_nt: TGTGCCAGCAGCTTAGACATGGCGGGCACCGGGGAGCTGTTTTTT; cdr3_aa: CASSLDMAGTGELFF
clone_size: NA; d_call: NA; j_call: TRBJ1-4; v_call: TRBV7-8; cdr3_nt: TGTGCCAGCAGCTTAGACGGCGGAACTAATGAAAAACTGTTTTTT; cdr3_aa: CASSLDGGTNEKLFF
clone_size: NA; d_call: TRBD1; j_call: TRBJ2-3; v_call: TRBV14; cdr3_nt: TGTGCCAGCAGCCTGATGACAGGGTTGAACACAGATACGCAGTATTTT; cdr3_aa: CASSLMTGLNTDTQYF
clone_size: NA; d_call: TRBD1; j_call: TRBJ2-3; v_call: TRBV7-3; cdr3_nt: TGTGCCAGCAGCCTAGGGACAGTTCTAAATACGCAGTATTTT; cdr3_aa: CASSLGTVLNTQYF
clone_size: NA; d_call: NA; j_call: TRBJ1-5; v_call: TRBV28; cdr3_nt: TGTGCCAGCAGTTTAGGGCTTACGGGGGGCAATCAGCCCCAGCATTTT; cdr3_aa: CASSLGLTGGNQPQHF
clone_size: NA; d_call: NA; j_call: TRBJ2-4; v_call: TRBV6-1; cdr3_nt: TGTGCCAGCAGTGTGGACCCTCTAGCCGGATTAGCCAAAAACATTCAGTACTTC; cdr3_aa: CASSVDPLAGLAKNIQYF
clone_size: NA; d_call: NA; j_call: TRBJ2-7; v_call: TRBV5-5; cdr3_nt: TGTGCCAGCAGCTTCCCAGGGCTTAGGTACGAGCAGTACTTC; cdr3_aa: CASSFPGLRYEQYF